The entry below gives a single TCR beta chain sequence along with its context. Its specificity is not known. This entry comes from a study of persistence of HIV-infected CD4 T cells. For the study at large: Median time on suppressive ART was less than nine years. General study findings and limits: Proviral oligoclonality tracked with TCR oligoclonality within the same sorted cells.

Lysates of CMV-infected fibroblasts at around 9.8 ug/mL stimulated these cells. Memory cells lacking CD40L and CD69 with high CD45RO were sorted. CD4+ T cell counts exceeded 400 cells/uL; CMV serology was positive. The V gene's germline CDR1 is LGHDT and CDR2 YNNKEL (reference sequence). There are 15 residues in the CDR3. J gave up 2 bases and V 1 base, and 5 bases lay outside the gene matches. The immunoSEQ assay was version 4, run in survey mode. Measured with immunoSEQ multiplex PCR; TCRdb has only the in-frame clones, and not every one. The table records 30,000 to 35,000 clones, 65% to 90% of them present only once.

Here the sequenced sample was CD4+ T cells sorted from PBMCs after approximately 19-hour stimulation, taken from a patient who received antiretroviral therapy. This clonotype was obtained from an adult man with HIV who was CMV-seropositive. The chain couples TRBV3-1 (or the pseudogene TRBV3-2) to TRBJ2-7, with 7 bases identical to TRBD1. The CDR3 region has the DNA TGTGCCAGCAGCCAAGCTGCAGGGGGAGCCTACGAGCAGTACTTC. The encoded protein is CASSQAAGGAYEQYF.